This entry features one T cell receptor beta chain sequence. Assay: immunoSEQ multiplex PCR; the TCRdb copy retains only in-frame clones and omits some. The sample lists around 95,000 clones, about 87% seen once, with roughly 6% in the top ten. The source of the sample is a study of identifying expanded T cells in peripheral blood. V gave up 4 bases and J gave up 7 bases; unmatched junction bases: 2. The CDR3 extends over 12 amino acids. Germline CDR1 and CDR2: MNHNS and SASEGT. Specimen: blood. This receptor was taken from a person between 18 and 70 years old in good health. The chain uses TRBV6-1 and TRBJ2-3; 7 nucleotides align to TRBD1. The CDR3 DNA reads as TGTGCCAGCAGTGGGGACAGTTATACGCAGTATTTT. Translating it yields CASSGDSYTQYF.